A selection of T cell receptor beta chains follows, all from one sample in a study of Ad26.COV2.S vaccination and SARS-CoV-2 variants. Libraries were prepared by immunoSEQ multiplex PCR; TCRdb keeps only in-frame clonotypes and omits some of them. The top ten hold 2.9% of the sample, which has about 260,000 clones, around nine tenths seen once. The specimen comprised peripheral blood, sampled in a trial of Ad26.COV2.S vaccine versus placebo. The origin of the receptors is a person between 18 and 65 years old who received the Ad26.COV2.S COVID-19 vaccine or a placebo. Each CDR3 is given with its conserved first and last residue. A D gene is named only where the DNA matches it firmly. For some rows the clone size is stated as once, few or many, or as a class when expanded; others skip it.

j_gene | abundance | v_gene | d_gene | CDR3nt | CDR3aa
TRBJ2-3 | - | TRBV5-4 | TRBD2 | TGTGCCAGCAGACAGAGCGGGGGGCGCCAATTTGCGCAGTATTTT | CASRQSGGRQFAQYF
TRBJ1-2 | - | TRBV14 | - | TGTGCCAGCAGCCAAAGTTGGCTGAACGCCTATGGCTACACCTTC | CASSQSWLNAYGYTF
TRBJ2-3 | - | TRBV18 | - | TGTGCCAGCTCACCCCGCACAGATACGCAGTATTTT | CASSPRTDTQYF
TRBJ2-1 | - | TRBV13 | - | TGTGCCAGCAGCTTAGGCCTGGGGGGCGGTGAGCAGTTCTTC | CASSLGLGGGEQFF
TRBJ2-5 | - | TRBV15 | - | TGTGCCACCAGCAGAGAGCGACAGGAGACCCAGTACTTC | CATSRERQETQYF
TRBJ2-1 | - | TRBV3-1/TRBV3-2 | - | TGTGCCAGCAGCCGACTCGACTATACTGAGCAGTTCTTC | CASSRLDYTEQFF
TRBJ1-5 | - | TRBV5-5 | - | TGTGCCAGCAGCTTGTGGTGGGGGAGGAGTCAGCCCCAGCATTTT | CASSLWWGRSQPQHF
TRBJ2-7 | few | TRBV6-6 | TRBD1 | TGTGCCAGCAGTTACTCACAGGGGGCCTACGAGCAGTACTTC | CASSYSQGAYEQYF
TRBJ2-3 | - | TRBV29-1 | TRBD2 | TGCTCCGCGGGGGTCACAGATACGCAGTATTTT | CSAGVTDTQYF
TRBJ2-1 | - | TRBV9 | TRBD2 | TGTGCCAGCAGCCCAACTAGCGGCTCCTACAATGAGCAGTTCTTC | CASSPTSGSYNEQFF
TRBJ2-5 | - | TRBV19 | TRBD2 | TGTGCCAGCAGTATAGGGGGAGTGGGACTAGCGGGAGACCCGGTGAAGACCCAGTACTTC | CASSIGGVGLAGDPVKTQYF
TRBJ2-3 | - | TRBV11-3 | TRBD2 | TGTGCCAGCAGCTCGGGACTAGCGGGAAGCACAGATACGCAGTATTTT | CASSSGLAGSTDTQYF
TRBJ1-2 | - | TRBV6-5 | TRBD1 | TGTGCCAGCAGGGGGACAGTGGGGCTTTATGGCTACACCTTC | CASRGTVGLYGYTF
TRBJ2-5 | - | TRBV13 | - | TGTGCCAGCAGCTTCCTAGGAAGGGAAGAGACCCAGTACTTC | CASSFLGREETQYF
TRBJ2-1 | - | TRBV15 | - | TGTGCCACCAGCAGAGATCCCACCGGTCGGGATGAGCAGTTCTTC | CATSRDPTGRDEQFF
TRBJ1-5 | - | TRBV29-1 | - | TGCAGCGTCGGAGAGGGGGATCAGCCCCAGCATTTT | CSVGEGDQPQHF
TRBJ2-4 | - | TRBV7-2 | TRBD1 | TGTGCCAGCAGCCAAACAGGGGGCATGGGCATTCAGTACTTC | CASSQTGGMGIQYF
TRBJ1-5 | - | TRBV21-1 | - | TGTGCCAGCAGCAAAGGCGCGGGCAGGGTTAAGGGGGGAGGCAATCAGCCCCAGCATTTT | CASSKGAGRVKGGGNQPQHF
TRBJ1-1 | - | TRBV2 | - | TGTGCCAGCAGAGAAGGAATTTCGAGTGAAGCTTTCTTT | CASREGISSEAFF
TRBJ2-5 | - | TRBV5-8 | - | TGTGCCAGCAGCTTGGCTGGGACCTCCCAGTACTTC | CASSLAGTSQYF